These T cell receptor beta chains were read from a single sample in a study of blood T cells in healthy people across ages. TCRdb fed the 5' RACE reads into MiXCR, producing one record per CDR3 protein. The data contain roughly 1.5 million distinct CDR3 sequences, approximately 39% of them singletons. Material: blood. Receptors were obtained from a young woman in good health. CDR3s include the opening cysteine and the closing phenylalanine or tryptophan. The order of the fields is clone size, D gene, V gene, J gene, CDR3 DNA, CDR3 protein. The D gene is left open where the match is weak. Only some rows state a clone size, as once, few, many or a class for expanded clones.

few	NA	TRBV9	TRBJ2-7	TGTGCCAGCAGCGTAGGGGGTCCTGAATACGAGCAGTACTTC	CASSVGGPEYEQYF
NA	TRBD1	TRBV5-1	TRBJ2-1	TGCGCCAGCAGCTTAGACAGGGAGTCTAGCAATGAGCAGTTCTTC	CASSLDRESSNEQFF
NA	NA	TRBV7-9	TRBJ1-6	TGTGCCAGCAGCTCCCGGACGGTCAATTCACCCCTCCACTTT	CASSSRTVNSPLHF
few	NA	TRBV4-1	TRBJ1-1	TGCGCCAGCACCTCCGTCCAGGGTCAAAACACTGAAGCTTTCTTT	CASTSVQGQNTEAFF
many	NA	TRBV7-9	TRBJ2-2	TGTGCCAGCAGCTTTTTGCGGGGCCACACCGGGGAGCTGTTTTTT	CASSFLRGHTGELFF
many	NA	TRBV4-1	TRBJ2-1	TGCGCCAGCAGCCAAGGGGACTTCTCCTACAATGAGCAGTTCTTC	CASSQGDFSYNEQFF
NA	NA	TRBV20-1	TRBJ1-3	TGCAGTGCTAGAATCAGGGATGCTGGAAACACCATATATTTT	CSARIRDAGNTIYF
NA	TRBD1	TRBV20-1	TRBJ2-5	TGCAGTGCTAGAGATAGGACAGGGGGCAGAGAGACCCAGTACTTC	CSARDRTGGRETQYF
NA	NA	TRBV6-2/TRBV6-3	TRBJ2-1	TGTGCCAGCAGTCGGCTGACAATCTACAATGAGCAGTTCTTC	CASSRLTIYNEQFF
many	NA	TRBV5-1	TRBJ2-5	TGCGCCAGCAGCACATTTGATGTAGAGACCCAGTACTTC	CASSTFDVETQYF
NA	TRBD2	TRBV27	TRBJ2-1	TGTGCCAGCAGTTTTCCGGGAGGCGATGAGCAGTTCTTC	CASSFPGGDEQFF
once	NA	TRBV4-3	TRBJ2-7	TGCGCCAGCAGCCAAGTGGACACCAGCTCCTACAATGAGCAGTACTTC	CASSQVDTSSYNEQYF
NA	NA	TRBV7-2	TRBJ2-1	TGTGCCAGCAGCTTAGAGGGTAGGGGGTTTCCGACCGAGCAGTTCTTC	CASSLEGRGFPTEQFF
few	NA	TRBV10-3	TRBJ1-2	TGTGCCATCATGGGGGGGACTAACTATGGCTACACCTTC	CAIMGGTNYGYTF
NA	NA	TRBV10-3	TRBJ2-3	TGTGCCATCAGTGACAACAGGGAGGGTGATACGCAGTATTTT	CAISDNREGDTQYF
few	NA	TRBV4-3	TRBJ1-5	TGCGCCAGCAGCCAAGATTTTAGGGGTAATCAGCCCCAGCATTTT	CASSQDFRGNQPQHF
NA	TRBD2	TRBV28	TRBJ2-7	TGTGCCAGCAGTCAGGGACTAGAGCAGTACTTC	CASSQGLEQYF
NA	TRBD2	TRBV20-1	TRBJ2-1	TGCAGTGCTAGAGTAGCGGGAGGGCCGAATGAGCAGTTCTTC	CSARVAGGPNEQFF
once	NA	TRBV20-1	TRBJ2-2	TGCAGTGCTAGAGATCGGGTACCCTCGGGCACCGGGGAGCTGTTTTTT	CSARDRVPSGTGELFF
NA	NA	TRBV20-1	TRBJ2-7	TGCAGTGCCCAGAGCGCTAGCTCCTACGAGCAGTACTTC	CSAQSASSYEQYF
few	NA	TRBV20-1	TRBJ1-5	TGCAGTGCGATACAGGGAAACCAGCCCCAGCATTTT	CSAIQGNQPQHF
NA	NA	TRBV20-1	TRBJ1-1	TGCAGTGCAGGAGAGAACACTGAAGCTTTCTTT	CSAGENTEAFF
NA	NA	TRBV12-3/TRBV12-4	TRBJ1-4	TGTGCCAGCAGTGAACAGCTGAATGAAAAACTGTTTTTT	CASSEQLNEKLFF
NA	NA	TRBV5-5	TRBJ1-5	TGTGCCAGCAGCTTGGCTACAGGCGCAGGGACGCCCCAGCATTTT	CASSLATGAGTPQHF
many	NA	TRBV20-1	TRBJ2-5	TGCAGTGCCCTGGACCAGCAAGAGACCCAGTACTTC	CSALDQQETQYF
NA	NA	TRBV5-6	TRBJ2-4	TGTGCCAGCAGCTTTATTGGGAACATTCAGTACTTC	CASSFIGNIQYF
NA	NA	TRBV20-1	TRBJ1-1	TGCAGTGCTAGACAGGGTAGCGGCACTGAAGCTTTCTTT	CSARQGSGTEAFF
few	NA	TRBV29-1	TRBJ2-1	TGCAGCGTTGAAGATAATGGAGGTCGTGAGCAGTTCTTC	CSVEDNGGREQFF
NA	NA	TRBV4-1	TRBJ1-5	TGCGCCAGCAGCCAGGGACCCGGAGGGCAGCCCCAGCATTTT	CASSQGPGGQPQHF
NA	NA	TRBV7-2	TRBJ1-5	TGTGCCAGCAGCTTATTCACTCAGCCCCAGCATTTT	CASSLFTQPQHF
NA	TRBD2	TRBV12-3/TRBV12-4	TRBJ2-1	TGTGCCAGCAGGTGGACTAGCGGGAGGGAGCAGTTCTTC	CASRWTSGREQFF
once	NA	TRBV5-1	TRBJ1-4	TGCGCCAGCAGCCACAAGGGGGGTTTGAATGAAAAACTGTTTTTT	CASSHKGGLNEKLFF
NA	NA	TRBV5-8	TRBJ1-2	TGTGCCACCTCGAGGAGTAACTATGGCTACACCTTC	CATSRSNYGYTF
NA	NA	TRBV6-5	TRBJ1-1	TGTGCCTGCAGTTATAAGAGGCCGGGCACTGAAGCTTTCTTT	CACSYKRPGTEAFF